This T cell receptor beta chain was captured by sequencing in a study of blood T cells in healthy people across ages. Overall study results and limits: Higher diversity and more naive CD4+ cells were features of long-lived donors, compared to aged donors. Leaving the PBMCs unsorted stopped any conclusive comparison of naive versus antigen-experienced cells.

It was with a sample-barcoded 5' primer and a J-beta primer mix that a second PCR of about 7 to 12 cycles was run. TCRdb processed the 5' RACE reads anew with MiXCR; each CDR3 protein has one entry. The sample holds hundreds of thousands of distinct CDR3 sequences, 55% to 75% seen once. The CDR3 contains 12 residues. Germline CDR1 is DFQATT and CDR2 is SNEGSKA (reference sequence). V gave up 6 bases and J gave up 4 bases, with 12 bases separating them. Individuals who donated were healthy Caucasians from Russia aged roughly 6 to 100. Remarks on this clonotype: Its cognate antigen is unknown.

The rearrangement uses TRBV20-1 and TRBJ2-5; D is perhaps TRBD1 (5 bases). Sequenced: blood. This receptor was identified in a man younger than 40 in good health. CDR3 DNA: TGCAGTGCCCCCCAGGGCTTAGAGACCCAGTACTTC. Residues: CSAPQGLETQYF.